The clone carrying this TCR beta chain appeared once. What it recognizes is unknown. Relative to the germline gene, one junction end is altered; a read error may explain this. This entry comes from a study of immune heterogeneity within non-small cell lung tumors. The study's findings and limits: Correlation analysis showed that local T-cell clonality was moderately but significantly associated with local tumor mutational burden (R 0.3 to 0.35).

Using 32 V and 13 J primers, multiplex PCR amplified TCR beta CDR3. TCRdb ran MiXCR on the multiplex PCR reads and lists one entry per CDR3 protein. The table lists some 21,000 distinct CDR3 sequences, about 30% of them singletons. For each sample, template was 600 ng of bulk tumor genomic DNA. Collection of several biopsies per primary tumor, spaced far apart, took place during surgery. These patients got curative surgery after being newly diagnosed with untreated non-small cell lung cancer. The specimen sequenced was lung tumor tissue. The TCR comes from a man between 35 and 55 years old with non-small cell lung cancer.

CDR3 coding DNA: TGCGCCAGCAACTTGGGGACAGCGGAGACCCAGTACTTC. It codes for CASNLGTAETQYF. The chain is built from TRBV5-1 and TRBJ2-5; 7 bases agree with TRBD1. Germline-derived CDR1 and CDR2 are SGHRS and YFSETQ. The CDR3 consists of 13 residues.